The sequence of this TCR beta chain was determined in a study of cytomegalovirus exposure and HLA in healthy donors. The CDR3 consists of 12 residues. Trimming took 4 bases from V and 5 from J, leaving 9 bases between them. From germline, CDR1 is SGHTS and CDR2 YDEGEE. Note on this clone: No antigen is known for it.

With 60 Vbeta and 13 Jbeta primers, the PCR was carried out. Data came from immunoSEQ multiplex PCR; TCRdb stores just in-frame clones and leaves some out. The sample shows nearly 110,000 clones, about 85% of them seen only once. Study-wide findings and caveats: Differences between HLA loci emerged in a later analysis of TCR association rates, with DRB1 most and HLA-C fewest. There were several of the most significant clusters that appeared linked to common viral pathogens in a later analysis. Reports described diagnosis of cytomegalovirus status by the classifier as highly specific and sensitive.

The chain carries TRBV5-8 and TRBJ2-5, with D uncertain. The sequenced material came from PBMCs. The receptor comes from a man aged 25 to 40 in good health and CMV-seronegative. The CDR3: CASSPFGETQYF. CDR3 DNA: TGTGCCAGCAGCCCTTTCGGGGAGACCCAGTACTTC.